A single sample is the source of the 6 T cell receptor beta chains below, sequenced in a study of OX40 agonist ivuxolimab in advanced cancers. Assay: immunoSEQ multiplex PCR; the TCRdb copy retains only in-frame clones and omits some. The sample yields tens of thousands of clones, around 89% seen once. This material consisted of CD4+ or CD8+ T cells sorted from blood, taken in a trial of the OX40 agonist ivuxolimab. Source of these receptors: an adult with an advanced solid tumor such as melanoma, head and neck, liver or kidney cancer.

The chain couples TRBV11-2 to TRBJ2-7; possible D gene TRBD1, 6 bases. CDR1 is SGHAT and CDR2 is FQNNGV in the germline V gene. The CDR3 sequence is 13 residues long. Trimming stripped 5 bases from V and 2 bases from J, with 10 bases between. CDR3 coding DNA: TGTGCCAGCAGCGGGGGCGGAGCCTACGAGCAGTACTTC. Its protein is CASSGGGAYEQYF.

V and J are TRBV5-4 and TRBJ2-3, with D hard to call. The CDR3 runs 12 residues. V was trimmed by 3 bases and J by 3 bases, leaving 5 bases between them. Germline values: CDR1 SGHNT, CDR2 YYREEE (reference sequence). This CDR3 reads CASSSSTDTQYF. CDR3 DNA sequence: TGTGCCAGCAGCTCGTCGACAGATACGCAGTATTTT.

The chain has TRBV27 and TRBJ2-7; 12 positions match TRBD2. V gave up 0 bases and J gave up 3 bases; unmatched junction bases: 6. Germline V gives CDR1 MNHEY, CDR2 SMNVEV (reference sequence). This CDR3 is 17 amino acids long. CDR3 in DNA: TGTGCCAGCAGTTTATCGCCCGGACTAGCGGGGCTCTACGAGCAGTACTTC. Protein: CASSLSPGLAGLYEQYF.

This clone was counted once. V is TRBV7-9 and J is TRBJ1-6, with D uncertain. Between the trimmed V and J ends, which lost 3 bases and 5 bases, there was a span of 11 bases. The germline CDR1 and CDR2 sequences are SEHNR and FQNEAQ (reference sequence). CDR3 length equals 15 residues. The CDR3 region has the DNA TGTGCCAGCAGCTTGGTCGGTAGCGATAATTCACCCCTCCACTTT. Translating it yields CASSLVGSDNSPLHF.

The CDR3 sequence: CASSLSADYEQYF. For the CDR3, the DNA is TGCGCCAGCAGCTTGAGTGCCGACTACGAGCAGTACTTC. The chain carries TRBV5-1 and TRBJ2-7, with D unclear. Germline V gene sequence: CDR1 SGHRS, CDR2 YFSETQ. This CDR3 has 13 amino acids. Trimming took 1 base from V and 3 from J, leaving 8 bases between them.

V and J are TRBV10-3 and TRBJ1-5; D gene unclear. This CDR3 comprises 17 residues. V gave up 4 bases and J gave up 2 bases, with 18 bases separating them. Germline V gives CDR1 ENHRY, CDR2 SYGVKD. The CDR3 region is CAISGLPRGIGNQPQHF. CDR3 DNA: TGTGCCATCAGTGGTCTGCCTCGAGGGATAGGCAATCAGCCCCAGCATTTT.